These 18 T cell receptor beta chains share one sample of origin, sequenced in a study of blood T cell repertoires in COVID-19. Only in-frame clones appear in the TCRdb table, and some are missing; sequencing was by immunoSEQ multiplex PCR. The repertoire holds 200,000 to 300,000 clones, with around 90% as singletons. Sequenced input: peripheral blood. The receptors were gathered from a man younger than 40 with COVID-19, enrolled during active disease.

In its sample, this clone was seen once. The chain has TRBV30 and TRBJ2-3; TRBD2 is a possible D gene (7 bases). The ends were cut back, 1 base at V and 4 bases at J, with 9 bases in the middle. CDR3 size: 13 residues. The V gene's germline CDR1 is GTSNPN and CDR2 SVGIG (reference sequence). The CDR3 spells CAWSAGGADTQYF. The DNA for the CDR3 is TGTGCCTGGAGTGCGGGGGGCGCAGATACGCAGTATTTT.

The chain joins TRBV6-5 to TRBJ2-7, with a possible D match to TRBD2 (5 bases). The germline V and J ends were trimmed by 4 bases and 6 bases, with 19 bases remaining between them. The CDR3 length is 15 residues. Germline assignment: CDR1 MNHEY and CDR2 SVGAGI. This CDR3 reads CASSLAGILRPEQYF. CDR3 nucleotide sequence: TGTGCCAGCAGTTTGGCCGGGATCCTAAGGCCCGAGCAGTACTTC.

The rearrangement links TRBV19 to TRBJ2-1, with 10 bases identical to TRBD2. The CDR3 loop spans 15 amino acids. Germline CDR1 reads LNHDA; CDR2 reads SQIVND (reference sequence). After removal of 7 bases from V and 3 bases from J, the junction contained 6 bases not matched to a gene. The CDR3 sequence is CASTLKRGGYNEQFF. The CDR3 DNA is TGTGCCAGTACTCTTAAGCGGGGGGGCTACAATGAGCAGTTCTTC. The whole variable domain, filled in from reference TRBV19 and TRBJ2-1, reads DGGITQSPKYLFRKEGQNVTLSCEQNLNHDAMYWYRQDPGQGLRLIYYSQIVNDFQKGDIAEGYSVSREKKESFPLTVTSAQKNPTAFYLCASTLKRGGYNEQFFGPGTRLTVL.

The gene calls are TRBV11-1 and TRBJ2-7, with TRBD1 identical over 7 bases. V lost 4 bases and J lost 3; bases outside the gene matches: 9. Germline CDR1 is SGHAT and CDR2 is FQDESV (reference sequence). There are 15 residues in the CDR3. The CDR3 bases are TGTGCCAGCAGCTCGACGACAGGGCGGAACTACGAGCAGTACTTC. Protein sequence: CASSSTTGRNYEQYF.

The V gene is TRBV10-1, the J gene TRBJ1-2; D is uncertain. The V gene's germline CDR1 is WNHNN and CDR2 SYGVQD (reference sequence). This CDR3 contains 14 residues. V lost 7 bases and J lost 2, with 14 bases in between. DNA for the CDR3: TGCGCCAGCATGGTTCCGGGGAAGAACTATGGCTACACCTTC. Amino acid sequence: CASMVPGKNYGYTF.

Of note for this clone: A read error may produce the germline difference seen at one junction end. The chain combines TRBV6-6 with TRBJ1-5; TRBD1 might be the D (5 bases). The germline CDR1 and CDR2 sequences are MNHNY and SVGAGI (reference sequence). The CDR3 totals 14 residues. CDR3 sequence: CASSTGTDYQPQHF. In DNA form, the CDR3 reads TGTGCCAGCAGCACCGGGACGGACTATCAACCCCAGCATTTT.

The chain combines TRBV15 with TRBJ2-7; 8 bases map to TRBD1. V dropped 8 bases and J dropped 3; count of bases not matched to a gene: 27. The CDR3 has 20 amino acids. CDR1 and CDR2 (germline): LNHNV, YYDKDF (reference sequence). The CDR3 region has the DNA TGTGCCACCTCCAGGGGGCCCGGAGGACACAGGGAAGGGGTCGACTACGAGCAGTACTTC. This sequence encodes CATSRGPGGHREGVDYEQYF.

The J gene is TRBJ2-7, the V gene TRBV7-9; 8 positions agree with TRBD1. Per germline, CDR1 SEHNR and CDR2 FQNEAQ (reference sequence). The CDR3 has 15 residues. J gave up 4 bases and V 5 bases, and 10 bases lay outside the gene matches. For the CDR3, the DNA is TGTGCCAGCAGCCCCTCCGGGACAGGCATTTACGAGCAGTACTTC. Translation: CASSPSGTGIYEQYF.

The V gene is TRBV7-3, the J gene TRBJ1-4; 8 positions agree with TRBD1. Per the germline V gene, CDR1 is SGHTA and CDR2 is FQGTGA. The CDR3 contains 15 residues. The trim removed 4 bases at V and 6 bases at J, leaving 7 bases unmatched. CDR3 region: CASSSGQGGDEKLFF. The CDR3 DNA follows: TGTGCCAGCAGCTCAGGACAGGGCGGGGATGAAAAACTGTTTTTT.

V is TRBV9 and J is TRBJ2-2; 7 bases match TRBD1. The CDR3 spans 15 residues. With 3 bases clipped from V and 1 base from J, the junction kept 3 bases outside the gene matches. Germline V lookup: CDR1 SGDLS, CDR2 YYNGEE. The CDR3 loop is CASSERDRNTGELFF. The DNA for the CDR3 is TGTGCCAGCAGCGAAAGGGACAGGAACACCGGGGAGCTGTTTTTT.

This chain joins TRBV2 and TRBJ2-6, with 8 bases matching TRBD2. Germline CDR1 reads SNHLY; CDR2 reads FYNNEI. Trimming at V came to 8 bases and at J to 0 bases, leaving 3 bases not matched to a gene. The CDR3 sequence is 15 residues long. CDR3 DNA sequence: TGTGCCAGCCGTAGCGGGGTCTCTGGGGCCAACGTCCTGACTTTC. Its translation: CASRSGVSGANVLTF.

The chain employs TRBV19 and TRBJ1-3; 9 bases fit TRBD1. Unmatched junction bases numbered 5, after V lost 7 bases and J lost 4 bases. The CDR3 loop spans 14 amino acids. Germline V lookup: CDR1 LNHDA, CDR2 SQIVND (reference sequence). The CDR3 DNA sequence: TGTGCCAGTAAGGGACAGGGTTACGGAAACACCATATATTTT. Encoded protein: CASKGQGYGNTIYF.

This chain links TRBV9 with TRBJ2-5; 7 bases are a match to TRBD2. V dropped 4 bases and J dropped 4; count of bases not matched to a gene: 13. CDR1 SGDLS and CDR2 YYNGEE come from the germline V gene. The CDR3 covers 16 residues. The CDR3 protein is CASSPLSGELGETQYF. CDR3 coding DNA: TGTGCCAGCAGCCCCCTAAGCGGGGAACTAGGAGAGACCCAGTACTTC.

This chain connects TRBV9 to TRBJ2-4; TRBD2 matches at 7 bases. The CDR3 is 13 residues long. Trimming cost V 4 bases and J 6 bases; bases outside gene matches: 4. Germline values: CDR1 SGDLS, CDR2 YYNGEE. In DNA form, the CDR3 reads TGTGCCAGCAGCCGGGAGGATTTAAACATTCAGTACTTC. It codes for CASSREDLNIQYF.

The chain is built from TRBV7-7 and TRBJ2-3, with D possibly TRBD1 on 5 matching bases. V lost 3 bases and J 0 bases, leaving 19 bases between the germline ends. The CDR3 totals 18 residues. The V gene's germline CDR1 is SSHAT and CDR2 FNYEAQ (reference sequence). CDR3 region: CASSFFHRYHSSTDTQYF. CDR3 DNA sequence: TGTGCCAGCAGCTTCTTCCACAGGTACCACTCTAGCACAGATACGCAGTATTTT.

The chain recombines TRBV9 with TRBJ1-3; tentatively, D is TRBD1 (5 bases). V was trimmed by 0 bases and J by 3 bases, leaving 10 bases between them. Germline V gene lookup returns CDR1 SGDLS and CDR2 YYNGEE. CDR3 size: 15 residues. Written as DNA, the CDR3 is TGTGCCAGCAGCGTAGAGGGGCGACGTGGAAACACCATATATTTT. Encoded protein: CASSVEGRRGNTIYF.

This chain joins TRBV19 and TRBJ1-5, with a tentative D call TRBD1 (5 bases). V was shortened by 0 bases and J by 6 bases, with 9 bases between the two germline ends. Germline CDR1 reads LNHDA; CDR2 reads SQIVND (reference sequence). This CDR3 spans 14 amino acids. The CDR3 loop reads CASSIEGGFQPQHF. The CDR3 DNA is TGTGCCAGTAGTATAGAGGGGGGTTTTCAGCCCCAGCATTTT.

Here the CDR3 reads CASSQRLGQHSDGYTF. The CDR3 DNA sequence: TGCGCCAGCAGCCAACGGCTGGGACAACACTCCGATGGCTACACCTTC. The chain has TRBV4-1 and TRBJ1-2; TRBD1 is a possible D gene (6 bases). Germline-derived CDR1 and CDR2 are MGHRA and YSYEKL. V gave up 2 bases and J gave up 6 bases, with 19 bases separating them. This CDR3 comprises 16 residues.